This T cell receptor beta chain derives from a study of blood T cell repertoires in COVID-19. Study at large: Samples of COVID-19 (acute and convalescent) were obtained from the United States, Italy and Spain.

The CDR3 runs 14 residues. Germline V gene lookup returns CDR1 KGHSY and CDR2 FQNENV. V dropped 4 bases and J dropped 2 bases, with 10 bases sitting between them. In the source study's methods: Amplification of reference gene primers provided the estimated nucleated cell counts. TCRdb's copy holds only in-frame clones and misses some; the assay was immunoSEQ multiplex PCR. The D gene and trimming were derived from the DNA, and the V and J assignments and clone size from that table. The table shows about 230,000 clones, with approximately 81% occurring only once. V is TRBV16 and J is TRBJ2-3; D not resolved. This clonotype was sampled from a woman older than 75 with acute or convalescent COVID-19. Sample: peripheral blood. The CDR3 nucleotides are TGTGCCAGCAGCCCCGAGGATTACACAGATACGCAGTATTTT. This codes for CASSPEDYTDTQYF. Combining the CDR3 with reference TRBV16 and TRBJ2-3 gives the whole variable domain GEEVAQTPKHLVRGEGQKAKLYCAPIKGHSYVFWYQQVLKNEFKFLISFQNENVFDETGMPKERFSAKCLPNSPCSLEIQATKLEDSAVYFCASSPEDYTDTQYFGPGTRLTVL.